The table lists the clone carrying this T cell receptor (beta chain) with many counts. The antigen is unknown. The V end was cut by 0 bases, the J end by 9 bases, with 16 bases between. This CDR3 is 15 amino acids long. Germline V gene data show CDR1 as SGHRS and CDR2 as YFSETQ. The data belong to a study of T cell repertoires in cytomegalovirus infection. The study, taken as a whole, reports: The ex vivo response was dominated by HLA-C-restricted CMV-specific TCR beta clonotypes.

TCRdb itself ran the reads through MiXCR, one entry per CDR3 protein. The data show a few hundred thousand distinct CDR3 sequences, roughly 10% seen once. The source is a human donor in good health (CMV status not recorded). Some clones in this sample may be carry-over from other donors' samples. Material for sequencing was PBMCs. V usage is TRBV5-1 and J usage is TRBJ2-1, with D unclear. The CDR3 protein is CASSLDGAASSEQFF. The DNA for the CDR3 is TGCGCCAGCAGCTTGGACGGCGCAGCTTCAAGTGAGCAGTTCTTC.